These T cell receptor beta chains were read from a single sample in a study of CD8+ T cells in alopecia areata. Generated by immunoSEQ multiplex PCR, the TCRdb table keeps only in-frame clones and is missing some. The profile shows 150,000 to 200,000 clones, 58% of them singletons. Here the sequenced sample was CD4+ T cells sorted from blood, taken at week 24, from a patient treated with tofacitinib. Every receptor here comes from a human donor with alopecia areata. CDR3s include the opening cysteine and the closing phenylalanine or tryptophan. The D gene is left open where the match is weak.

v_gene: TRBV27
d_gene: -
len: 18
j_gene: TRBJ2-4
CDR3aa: CASSFLGGPRLAKNIQYF

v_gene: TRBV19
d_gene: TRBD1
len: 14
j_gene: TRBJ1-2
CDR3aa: CASSTTGGRYGYTF

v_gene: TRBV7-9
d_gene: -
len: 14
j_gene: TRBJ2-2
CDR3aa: CASSFGESSGELFF

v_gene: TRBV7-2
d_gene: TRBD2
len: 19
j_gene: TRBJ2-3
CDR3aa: CASSLLAGGSGSSTDTQYF

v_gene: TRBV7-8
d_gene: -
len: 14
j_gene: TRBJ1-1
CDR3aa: CASSVYRDSTEAFF

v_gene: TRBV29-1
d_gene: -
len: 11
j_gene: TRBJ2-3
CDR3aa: CSVPWLDTQYF

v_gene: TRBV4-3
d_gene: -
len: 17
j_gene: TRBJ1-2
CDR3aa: CASSQDLPHRGQHGYTF

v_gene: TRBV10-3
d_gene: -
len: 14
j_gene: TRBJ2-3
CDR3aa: CAISGQHSTDTQYF

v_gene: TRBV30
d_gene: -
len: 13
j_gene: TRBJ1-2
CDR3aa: CAWKGQGPYGYTF

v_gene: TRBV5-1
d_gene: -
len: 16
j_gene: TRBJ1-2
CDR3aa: CASSPGDSGLGYGYTF

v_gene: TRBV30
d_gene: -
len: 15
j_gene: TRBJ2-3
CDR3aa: CALEGGGRRTDTQYF

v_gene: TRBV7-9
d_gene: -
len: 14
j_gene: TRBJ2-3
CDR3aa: CASSHQPLPDTQYF

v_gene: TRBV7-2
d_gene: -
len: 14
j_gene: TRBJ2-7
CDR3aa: CASSPGLSSYEQYF

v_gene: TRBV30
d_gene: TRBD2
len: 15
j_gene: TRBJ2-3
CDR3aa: CAWSGAAGGTDTQYF

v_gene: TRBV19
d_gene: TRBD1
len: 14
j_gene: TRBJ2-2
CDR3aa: CASTGGANTGELFF

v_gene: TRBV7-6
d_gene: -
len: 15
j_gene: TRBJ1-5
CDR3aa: CASSLGTARNQPQHF

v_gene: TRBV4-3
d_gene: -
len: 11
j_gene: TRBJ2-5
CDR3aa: CASSRLETQYF

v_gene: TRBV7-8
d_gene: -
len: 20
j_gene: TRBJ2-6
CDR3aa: CASSLSLSAGAYSGANVLTF

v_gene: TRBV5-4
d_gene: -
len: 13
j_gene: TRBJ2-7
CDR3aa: CASSLGRVYEQYF

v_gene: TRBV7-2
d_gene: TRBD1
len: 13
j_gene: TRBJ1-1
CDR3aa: CASSLGLDREAFF

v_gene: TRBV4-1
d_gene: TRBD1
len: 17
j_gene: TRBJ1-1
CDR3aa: CASSLTGTGEMNTEAFF

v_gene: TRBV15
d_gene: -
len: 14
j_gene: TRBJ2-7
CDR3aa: CATSRDLTNYEQYF

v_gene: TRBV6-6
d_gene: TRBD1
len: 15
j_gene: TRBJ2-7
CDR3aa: CASSHPGTGGGEQYF

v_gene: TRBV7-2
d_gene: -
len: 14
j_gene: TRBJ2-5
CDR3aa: CASSVRGGQETQYF

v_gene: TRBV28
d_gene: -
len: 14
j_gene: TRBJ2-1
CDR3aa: CASSSGFSYNEQFF

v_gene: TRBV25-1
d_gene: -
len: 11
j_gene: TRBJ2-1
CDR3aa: CASSAAREQFF

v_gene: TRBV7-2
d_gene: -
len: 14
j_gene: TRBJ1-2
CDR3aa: CASSLGVLGYGYTF

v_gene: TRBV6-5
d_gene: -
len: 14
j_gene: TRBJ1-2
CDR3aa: CASSPRGGAHGYTF

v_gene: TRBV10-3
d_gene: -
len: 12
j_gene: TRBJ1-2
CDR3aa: CAISETGDGYTF

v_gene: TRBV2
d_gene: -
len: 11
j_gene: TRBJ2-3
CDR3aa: CASVVGETQYF

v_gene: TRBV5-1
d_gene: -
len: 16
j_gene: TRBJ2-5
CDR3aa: CASSTSRSLDQETQYF

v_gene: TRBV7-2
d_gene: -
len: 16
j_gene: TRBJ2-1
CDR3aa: CASSLGADRSYNEQFF

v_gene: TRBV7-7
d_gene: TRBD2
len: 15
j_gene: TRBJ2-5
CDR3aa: CASSLGLAGQETQYF

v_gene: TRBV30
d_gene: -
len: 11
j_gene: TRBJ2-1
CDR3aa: CAWSLRNEQFF

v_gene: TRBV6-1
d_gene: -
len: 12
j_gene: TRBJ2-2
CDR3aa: CASSEDAGSLFF

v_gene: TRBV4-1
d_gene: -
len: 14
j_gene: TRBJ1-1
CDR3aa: CASSQAGLNTEAFF

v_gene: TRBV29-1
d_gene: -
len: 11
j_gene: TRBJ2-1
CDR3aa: CSVGGYNEQFF

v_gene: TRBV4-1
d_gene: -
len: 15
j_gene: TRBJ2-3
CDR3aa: CASSQGVTSMDTQYF

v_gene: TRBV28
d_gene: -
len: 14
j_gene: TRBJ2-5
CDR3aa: CASKLDEEGETQYF

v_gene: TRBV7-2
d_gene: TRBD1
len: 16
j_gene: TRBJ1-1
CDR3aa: CASSLADRGLGTEAFF

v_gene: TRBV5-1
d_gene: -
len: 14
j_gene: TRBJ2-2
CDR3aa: CASSFPSGTGELFF

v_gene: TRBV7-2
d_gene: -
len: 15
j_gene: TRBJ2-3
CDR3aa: CASSFAHTSTDTQYF